What follows are 10 T cell receptor beta chains derived from one specimen sequenced in a study of CD8+ T cells in alopecia areata. Specified treatment: oral pan-JAK inhibitor, 5-10 mg twice daily. Sequencing used cDNA as its template, made by extracting RNA and reverse transcribing it. TCRdb's table, derived via immunoSEQ multiplex PCR, lists solely in-frame clones and lacks some. The sample contains nearly 110,000 clones, 84% of which appear only once. The sequencing used CD8+ T cells sorted from blood, collected at week 24, from a patient treated with tofacitinib. The receptors shown here come from a human donor with alopecia areata.

This rearrangement joins TRBV6-5 to TRBJ1-2; D may be TRBD1 (5 bases). Germline CDR1 is MNHEY and CDR2 is SVGAGI. The CDR3 has 14 amino acids. The V gene lost 2 bases and the J gene lost 4 bases, with 11 bases spanning the gap. The chain's CDR3 is CASSYGRGTYGYTF. The CDR3, as DNA: TGTGCCAGCAGTTACGGTCGGGGGACCTATGGCTACACCTTC.

The rearrangement uses TRBV11-2 and TRBJ2-5; a possible D gene is TRBD2 (6 bases). Germline V gene sequence: CDR1 SGHAT, CDR2 FQNNGV. The V end was cut by 5 bases, the J end by 5 bases, with 21 bases between. The CDR3 has 16 amino acids. The CDR3 here is CASSPATGGNWETQYF. CDR3 DNA sequence: TGTGCCAGCAGCCCTGCCACCGGGGGTAATTGGGAGACCCAGTACTTC.

This chain joins TRBV27 and TRBJ1-5, with TRBD1 matching 7 bases. Trimming cost V 5 bases and J 4 bases; bases outside gene matches: 8. There are 15 residues in the CDR3. The germline gives CDR1 MNHEY, CDR2 SMNVEV (reference sequence). The CDR3 DNA sequence: TGTGCCAGCAGTACATTGGACAGGCCGAATCAGCCCCAGCATTTT. Its translation: CASSTLDRPNQPQHF.

This rearrangement joins TRBV7-2 to TRBJ2-1, with 8 nucleotides matching TRBD2. CDR1 and CDR2 (germline): SGHTA, FQGNSA. The CDR3 has 15 amino acids. J was trimmed by 4 bases and V by 5 bases; bases with no gene match: 7. The CDR3 bases are TGTGCCAGCAGCACCACAGCGGGAGCTTACAATGAGCAGTTCTTC. It codes for CASSTTAGAYNEQFF. Filled out from reference TRBV7-2 and TRBJ2-1, the complete variable domain reads GAGVSQSPSNKVTEKGKDVELRCDPISGHTALYWYRQSLGQGLEFLIYFQGNSAPDKSGLPSDRFSAERTGGSVSTLTIQRTQQEDSAVYLCASSTTAGAYNEQFFGPGTRLTVL.

The rearrangement joins TRBV30 to TRBJ2-4, with D hard to call. Trimming removed 2 bases from V and 5 bases from J, with 7 bases in between. Germline V gene lookup returns CDR1 GTSNPN and CDR2 SVGIG (reference sequence). The CDR3 contains 12 residues. The CDR3 protein is CAWSSTENIQYF. CDR3 nucleotides: TGTGCCTGGAGTTCCACCGAAAACATTCAGTACTTC.

This chain connects TRBV13 to TRBJ2-7; maybe TRBD2 (5 bases). The CDR3 covers 13 residues. The germline gives CDR1 PRHDT, CDR2 FYEKMQ (reference sequence). The V and J ends lost 3 bases and 0 bases respectively, with 6 bases between them. The CDR3 here is CASSFEGSYEQYF. The CDR3 DNA follows: TGTGCCAGCAGCTTCGAGGGCTCCTACGAGCAGTACTTC.

The V call is TRBV13, the J call TRBJ1-1, with 11 bases aligning to TRBD1. Germline V gene data show CDR1 as PRHDT and CDR2 as FYEKMQ (reference sequence). The CDR3 has 15 residues. The V gene end was trimmed by 3 bases and the J gene end by 6 bases; junction bases not matched to a gene: 6. This CDR3 reads CASSLGQGGNAEAFF. Here the CDR3 DNA reads TGTGCCAGCAGCTTGGGACAGGGGGGTAACGCTGAAGCTTTCTTT.

The V call is TRBV6-4, the J call TRBJ2-5; TRBD1 agrees at 9 bases. Germline CDR1 MRHNA, CDR2 SNTAGT. The length of the CDR3 is 14 residues. The V segment lost 6 bases and the J segment 5 bases; nucleotides outside the gene matches: 7. CDR3: CASSPGQGSETQYF. CDR3 DNA sequence: TGTGCCAGCAGCCCGGGACAGGGATCCGAGACCCAGTACTTC.

This clone was seen a few times. This chain connects TRBV5-6 to TRBJ2-3; 7 bases fit TRBD2. Germline V gives CDR1 SGHDT, CDR2 YYEEEE. V trimming: 6 bases; J trimming: 5 bases; junction bases outside the gene matches: 12. The CDR3 length is 15 residues. The CDR3 protein is CASTPGGLVLDTQYF. In DNA form, the CDR3 reads TGTGCCAGCACCCCCGGAGGACTAGTTTTAGATACGCAGTATTTT.

The J gene is TRBJ1-1, the V gene TRBV20-1, with D uncertain. The V end was cut by 6 bases, the J end by 4 bases, with 9 bases between. Germline loops: CDR1 DFQATT, CDR2 SNEGSKA (reference sequence). The CDR3 extends over 11 amino acids. In DNA, the CDR3 is TGCAGTGCGTTCCGCGGCACTGAAGCTTTCTTT. Translating it yields CSAFRGTEAFF.